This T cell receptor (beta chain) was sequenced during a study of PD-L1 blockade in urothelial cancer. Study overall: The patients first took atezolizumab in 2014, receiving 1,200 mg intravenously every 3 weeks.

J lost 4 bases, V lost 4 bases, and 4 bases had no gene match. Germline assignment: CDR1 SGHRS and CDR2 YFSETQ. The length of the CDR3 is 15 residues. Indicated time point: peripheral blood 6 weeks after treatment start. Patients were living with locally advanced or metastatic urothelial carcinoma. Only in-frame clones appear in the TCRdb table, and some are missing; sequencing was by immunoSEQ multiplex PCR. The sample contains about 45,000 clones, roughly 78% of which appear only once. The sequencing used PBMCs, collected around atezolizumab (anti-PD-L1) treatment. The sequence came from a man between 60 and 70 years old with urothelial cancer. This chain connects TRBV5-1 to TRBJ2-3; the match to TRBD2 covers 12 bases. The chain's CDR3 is CASSMTSGSPDTQYF. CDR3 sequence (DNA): TGCGCCAGCAGCATGACTAGCGGGAGCCCAGATACGCAGTATTTT.